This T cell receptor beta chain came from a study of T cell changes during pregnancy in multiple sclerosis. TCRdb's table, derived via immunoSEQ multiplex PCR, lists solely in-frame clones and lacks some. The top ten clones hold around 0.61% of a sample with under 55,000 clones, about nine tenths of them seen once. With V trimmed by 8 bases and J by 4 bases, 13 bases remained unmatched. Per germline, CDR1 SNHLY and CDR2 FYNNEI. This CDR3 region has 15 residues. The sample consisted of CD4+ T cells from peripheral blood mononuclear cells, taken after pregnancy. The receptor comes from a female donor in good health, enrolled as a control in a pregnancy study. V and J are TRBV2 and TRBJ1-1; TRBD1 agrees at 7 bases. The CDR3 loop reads CASVAQQGQSTEAFF. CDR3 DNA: TGTGCCAGCGTGGCTCAGCAGGGACAGAGCACTGAAGCTTTCTTT.